This is a list of T cell receptor beta chains from one sample in a study of blood T cells in healthy people across ages. TCRdb re-derived calls from the 5' RACE reads in MiXCR, one entry per CDR3 protein. The data show approximately 800,000 distinct CDR3 sequences, 20% to 25% seen once. These data were also filed under a second study, of T cells of mothers and their children.

The sequencing sample was made of blood. Receptors originate from a boy younger than 18 in good health. Both conserved end residues are part of each CDR3. A D gene is named only where the DNA matches it firmly. Clone size is shown for a subset of rows, as once, few, many or a class of expanded clone.

clone_size: few; d_call: -; v_call: TRBV20-1; j_call: TRBJ1-2; cdr3_nt: TGCAGACCAACCGGCTTGATAAACTATGGCTACACCTTC; cdr3_aa: CRPTGLINYGYTF
clone_size: few; d_call: -; v_call: TRBV20-1; j_call: TRBJ2-5; cdr3_nt: TGCAGTGCTAGAGATCCGCGGGGCACAGAGACCCAGTACTTC; cdr3_aa: CSARDPRGTETQYF
clone_size: few; d_call: -; v_call: TRBV20-1; j_call: TRBJ1-6; cdr3_nt: TGCAGTGCTAGAGACTCCGGACGGGATAATTCACCCCTCCACTTT; cdr3_aa: CSARDSGRDNSPLHF
clone_size: -; d_call: -; v_call: TRBV28; j_call: TRBJ2-1; cdr3_nt: TGTGCCAGCAGTTTCCCTCGGGCCAGCGGTAGATACAATGAGCAGTTCTTC; cdr3_aa: CASSFPRASGRYNEQFF
clone_size: -; d_call: -; v_call: TRBV15; j_call: TRBJ1-4; cdr3_nt: TGTGCCACCAGCAGAGAGGCTTATTTTTTTGAAAAACTGTTTTTT; cdr3_aa: CATSREAYFFEKLFF
clone_size: few; d_call: -; v_call: TRBV29-1; j_call: TRBJ2-1; cdr3_nt: TGCAGCGTTCACGGACCCCCCGGGGGCAATGAGCAGTTCTTC; cdr3_aa: CSVHGPPGGNEQFF
clone_size: few; d_call: TRBD1; v_call: TRBV28; j_call: TRBJ2-5; cdr3_nt: TGTGCCAGCACCGACCCCGGGACAGAAAAAGAGACCCAGTACTTC; cdr3_aa: CASTDPGTEKETQYF
clone_size: -; d_call: -; v_call: TRBV28; j_call: TRBJ1-6; cdr3_nt: TGTGCCAGCTCCCTTCGGAGGGGGAATTCACCCCTCCACTTT; cdr3_aa: CASSLRRGNSPLHF
clone_size: -; d_call: -; v_call: TRBV5-1; j_call: TRBJ2-7; cdr3_nt: TGCGCCAGCAGCTTGGTATGGGACCGCCCCCCATACGAGCAGCACTTC; cdr3_aa: CASSLVWDRPPYEQHF
clone_size: -; d_call: -; v_call: TRBV20-1; j_call: TRBJ2-1; cdr3_nt: TGCAGTGCTAGACTCTTCCCCAATGAGCAGTTCTTC; cdr3_aa: CSARLFPNEQFF
clone_size: few; d_call: TRBD1; v_call: TRBV29-1; j_call: TRBJ2-7; cdr3_nt: TGCAGCGTTAAACAGGGGGCCTACGAGCAGTACTTC; cdr3_aa: CSVKQGAYEQYF
clone_size: -; d_call: TRBD2; v_call: TRBV12-5; j_call: TRBJ2-1; cdr3_nt: TGTGCTAGTGGTTTGCGGACTAGCGAGAAGTTCTACAATGAGCAGTTCTTC; cdr3_aa: CASGLRTSEKFYNEQFF
clone_size: few; d_call: TRBD1; v_call: TRBV7-6; j_call: TRBJ1-2; cdr3_nt: TGTGCCAGCAGCCCCGGACAGGGGGCGATTCAGAGCCCCGATGGCTACACCTTC; cdr3_aa: CASSPGQGAIQSPDGYTF
clone_size: few; d_call: TRBD1; v_call: TRBV20-1; j_call: TRBJ2-7; cdr3_nt: TGCAGTGCTAGAGGGACAGGTTTTTCCTACGAGCAGTACTTC; cdr3_aa: CSARGTGFSYEQYF
clone_size: few; d_call: -; v_call: TRBV28; j_call: TRBJ2-7; cdr3_nt: TGTGCCAGCATATCCCCTGCGCTTTCCTACGAGCAGTACTTC; cdr3_aa: CASISPALSYEQYF
clone_size: -; d_call: -; v_call: TRBV6-5; j_call: TRBJ2-5; cdr3_nt: TGTGCCAGCAGTTACAGCGGCTTTGGCGAGACCCAGTACTTC; cdr3_aa: CASSYSGFGETQYF
clone_size: few; d_call: TRBD2; v_call: TRBV6-6; j_call: TRBJ2-4; cdr3_nt: TGTGCCAGCAGTTACTCCCCGGGAGGGACCAAAAACATTCAGTACTTC; cdr3_aa: CASSYSPGGTKNIQYF
clone_size: many; d_call: TRBD1; v_call: TRBV7-2; j_call: TRBJ1-2; cdr3_nt: TGTGCCAGCAGCCTCCGACAGGGAGCTAACTATGGCTACACCTTC; cdr3_aa: CASSLRQGANYGYTF
clone_size: few; d_call: TRBD1; v_call: TRBV9; j_call: TRBJ1-4; cdr3_nt: TGTGCCAGCAGCGGGACAGGTTCTGGAAAACTGTTTTTT; cdr3_aa: CASSGTGSGKLFF
clone_size: few; d_call: TRBD2; v_call: TRBV7-9; j_call: TRBJ2-5; cdr3_nt: TGTGCCAGCAGCCCAACAGAGCGGGGGTTCAATTACCAAGAGACCCAGTACTTC; cdr3_aa: CASSPTERGFNYQETQYF
clone_size: -; d_call: -; v_call: TRBV12-3/TRBV12-4; j_call: TRBJ1-1; cdr3_nt: TGTGCCAGCAGTTCTAGAGACAGTGGCGAAGCTTTCTTT; cdr3_aa: CASSSRDSGEAFF
clone_size: -; d_call: TRBD1; v_call: TRBV20-1; j_call: TRBJ2-1; cdr3_nt: TGCAGTGCTTTACCGGGACAGGGTAGATCAAAAGAGCAGTTCTTC; cdr3_aa: CSALPGQGRSKEQFF
clone_size: few; d_call: TRBD2; v_call: TRBV4-3; j_call: TRBJ2-7; cdr3_nt: TGCGCCAGCAGCCAAGTGGGGGATTCTTGGGGGCTAGCGGGGCAGTACTTC; cdr3_aa: CASSQVGDSWGLAGQYF
clone_size: -; d_call: -; v_call: TRBV7-6; j_call: TRBJ2-5; cdr3_nt: TGTGCCAGCAGCTTAGGAGTAGAAGACCTCCAGTACTTC; cdr3_aa: CASSLGVEDLQYF
clone_size: -; d_call: -; v_call: TRBV27; j_call: TRBJ2-7; cdr3_nt: TGTGCCAGCAGTTTCTCTGCCGACGGCTACTACGAGCAGTACTTC; cdr3_aa: CASSFSADGYYEQYF
clone_size: -; d_call: -; v_call: TRBV7-2; j_call: TRBJ1-2; cdr3_nt: TGTGCCAGCAGGCCCATCAGGGTTGACTATGGCTACACCTTC; cdr3_aa: CASRPIRVDYGYTF
clone_size: few; d_call: TRBD1; v_call: TRBV12-3/TRBV12-4; j_call: TRBJ2-5; cdr3_nt: TGTGCCAGCAGTCAATGGACAGGGCGTACGTTCTTC; cdr3_aa: CASSQWTGRTFF